One T cell receptor (beta chain) is described in this entry. What it binds is unknown. This entry comes from a study of OX40 agonist ivuxolimab in advanced cancers. Study information: Of mixed ages from about 23 to 90 and averaging about 56 years, the group was approximately 80% male.

Libraries were prepared by immunoSEQ multiplex PCR; TCRdb keeps only in-frame clonotypes and omits some of them. The data contain around 80,000 clones, around 86% of them seen just once; the ten biggest clones take up roughly 3%. The CDR3 extends over 16 amino acids. Germline values: CDR1 LGHNA, CDR2 YNFKEQ. Trimming took 1 base from V and 6 from J, leaving 15 bases between them. Notes on the study in general: Expanded clones tended on average to be more numerous among CD8+ T cells than CD4+.

The rearrangement joins TRBV4-2 to TRBJ1-4; D gene ambiguous. The receptor was isolated from an adult with an advanced solid tumor such as melanoma, head and neck, liver or kidney cancer. Here the sequenced sample was CD4+ or CD8+ T cells sorted from blood, taken in a trial of the OX40 agonist ivuxolimab. The CDR3 DNA reads TGTGCCAGCAGCCAAGCGATTGGCATAAACGATGAAAAACTGTTTTTT. Its translation: CASSQAIGINDEKLFF.